Each of the 27 T cell receptor beta chains below was sequenced from the same sample in a study of blood T cell repertoires in COVID-19. Generated by immunoSEQ multiplex PCR, the TCRdb table keeps only in-frame clones and is missing some. The table lists some 520,000 clones, approximately 92% of them singletons. Sequencing used peripheral blood. The origin of the receptors is a man in his late teens or twenties with COVID-19, enrolled during active disease.

This chain uses TRBV18 with TRBJ2-5; 8 bases map to TRBD1. Germline-derived CDR1 and CDR2 are KGHSH and LQKENI. Unmatched junction bases numbered 8, after V lost 3 bases and J lost 5 bases. This CDR3 is 15 amino acids long. As DNA, the CDR3 is TGTGCCAGCTCACCCGCAGGGGGCATAAGGGAGACCCAGTACTTC. Amino acids: CASSPAGGIRETQYF. The full variable domain, in which reference TRBV18 and TRBJ2-5 provide the parts outside the CDR3, is NAGVMQNPRHLVRRRGQEARLRCSPMKGHSHVYWYRQLPEEGLKFMVYLQKENIIDESGMPKERFSAEFPKEGPSILRIQQVVRGDSAAYFCASSPAGGIRETQYFGPGTRLLVL.

The chain links TRBV2 to TRBJ2-3, with TRBD2 identical over 11 bases. V gave up 3 bases and J gave up 2 bases; unmatched junction bases: 7. The CDR3 loop spans 17 amino acids. CDR1 and CDR2 (germline): SNHLY, FYNNEI. This CDR3 reads CASSDPKTSGNTDTQYF. The CDR3, as DNA: TGTGCCAGCAGTGATCCTAAGACTAGCGGGAACACAGATACGCAGTATTTT.

The rearrangement joins TRBV7-9 to TRBJ1-1; D gene ambiguous. The CDR3 loop spans 12 amino acids. Per the germline V gene, CDR1 is SEHNR and CDR2 is FQNEAQ (reference sequence). The germline V and J ends were trimmed by 2 bases and 6 bases, with 7 bases remaining between them. This CDR3 reads CASSLLGSEAFF. CDR3 coding DNA: TGTGCCAGCAGCTTACTGGGCTCTGAAGCTTTCTTT.

V and J are TRBV27 and TRBJ1-1, with a tentative D call TRBD1 (6 bases). The CDR3 totals 14 residues. The V end lost 5 bases, the J end lost 2 bases, and 12 bases lay between the germline ends. CDR1 and CDR2 from the germline V gene are MNHEY and SMNVEV (reference sequence). CDR3 sequence (DNA): TGTGCCAGCAGTAACACAGGGTTCAACACTGAAGCTTTCTTT. This codes for CASSNTGFNTEAFF.

The chain links TRBV30 to TRBJ2-4; 13 bases map to TRBD2. V gave up 2 bases and J gave up 4 bases; unmatched junction bases: 5. Germline CDR1 reads GTSNPN; CDR2 reads SVGIG (reference sequence). This CDR3 contains 16 residues. In DNA form, the CDR3 reads TGTGCCTGGAGTAAACTAGCGGGAGGGGGTAAAAACATTCAGTACTTC. Protein sequence: CAWSKLAGGGKNIQYF.

The chain combines TRBV19 with TRBJ1-1, with TRBD1 matching over 8 bases. CDR3 size: 14 residues. Germline trimming cut 9 bases from V and 5 bases from J; bases unmatched to any gene: 11. Germline V gives CDR1 LNHDA, CDR2 SQIVND (reference sequence). The CDR3 coding sequence is TGTGCCAGCACTACCAGGGGGCCTAAAACTGAAGCTTTCTTT. It is translated as CASTTRGPKTEAFF.

This sequence joins TRBV5-1 and TRBJ2-2; D perhaps matches TRBD1 (5 bases). The CDR3 is 14 amino acids. Germline loops: CDR1 SGHRS, CDR2 YFSETQ. V was pared by 0 bases and J by 5 bases, with 8 bases between. The CDR3 loop reads CASSLGQLTGELFF. CDR3 bases: TGCGCCAGCAGCTTGGGACAGTTGACCGGGGAGCTGTTTTTT.

The V gene is TRBV2, the J gene TRBJ2-2, with 9 positions matching TRBD2. This CDR3 is 13 amino acids long. After removal of 9 bases from V and 4 bases from J, the junction contained 3 bases not matched to a gene. CDR1 and CDR2 from the germline V gene are SNHLY and FYNNEI. The CDR3 nucleotides read TGTGCCAGTAGCGGGAGTGGCACCGGGGAGCTGTTTTTT. Amino acid sequence: CASSGSGTGELFF. The full variable domain, in which reference TRBV2 and TRBJ2-2 provide the parts outside the CDR3, is EPEVTQTPSHQVTQMGQEVILRCVPISNHLYFYWYRQILGQKVEFLVSFYNNEISEKSEIFDDQFSVERPDGSNFTLKIRSTKLEDSAMYFCASSGSGTGELFFGEGSRLTVL.

This chain connects TRBV2 to TRBJ1-2; D ambiguous. The V gene lost 4 bases and the J gene lost 11 bases, with 23 bases spanning the gap. Germline values: CDR1 SNHLY, CDR2 FYNNEI. The CDR3 covers 15 residues. The CDR3 loop is CASSAPGGISFGYTF. For the CDR3, the DNA is TGTGCCAGCAGTGCGCCGGGCGGGATCTCTTTTGGATACACCTTC. The full variable domain, rest sourced from reference TRBV2 and TRBJ1-2, is EPEVTQTPSHQVTQMGQEVILRCVPISNHLYFYWYRQILGQKVEFLVSFYNNEISEKSEIFDDQFSVERPDGSNFTLKIRSTKLEDSAMYFCASSAPGGISFGYTFGSGTRLTVV.

CDR3 DNA: TGTGCCAGTCAAATTAACAGGGCCACTGAAGCTTTCTTT. This gives the protein CASQINRATEAFF. The chain couples TRBV27 to TRBJ1-1; perhaps TRBD1 as D (6 bases). The V end was cut by 9 bases, the J end by 4 bases, with 15 bases between. CDR3 size: 13 residues. CDR1 and CDR2 from the germline V gene are MNHEY and SMNVEV (reference sequence).

CDR3 nucleotides: TGTGCCAGCAGTCCCCAATTGACAGACGGTTATACCTTC. Translating gives CASSPQLTDGYTF. J is TRBJ1-2 and V is TRBV12-3 or TRBV12-4; TRBD1 might be the D (5 bases). The CDR3 covers 13 residues. V was trimmed by 5 bases and J by 14 bases, leaving 21 bases between them.

The gene calls are TRBV6-4 and TRBJ2-2, with 7 bases matching TRBD1. The CDR3 consists of 15 residues. Germline lookup yields CDR1 MRHNA and CDR2 SNTAGT. J gave up 3 bases and V 6 bases, and 7 bases lay outside the gene matches. The CDR3: CASRRQGSDTGELFF. The CDR3, as DNA: TGTGCCAGCAGGCGACAGGGAAGCGACACCGGGGAGCTGTTTTTT.

The chain couples TRBV7-3 to TRBJ2-1; no clear D. Deletions cut 2 bases from V and 2 bases from J, with 10 bases between. Per the germline V gene, CDR1 is SGHTA and CDR2 is FQGTGA. The CDR3 is 15 residues long. CDR3: CASSLARVAYNEQFF. The CDR3 DNA reads as TGTGCCAGCAGCTTAGCTAGAGTCGCCTACAATGAGCAGTTCTTC.

The chain is built from TRBV7-9 and TRBJ1-2, with D possibly TRBD1 on 5 matching bases. The germline CDR1 and CDR2 sequences are SEHNR and FQNEAQ (reference sequence). With 7 bases removed from V and 4 bases from J, the gap between germline ends came to 16 bases. This CDR3 contains 14 residues. The CDR3 nucleotides read TGTGCCAGCACCCTCGGCGGGGGTCCCTATGGCTACACCTTC. Translation: CASTLGGGPYGYTF.

This clone turned up a few times. This sequence joins TRBV19 and TRBJ1-2; perhaps TRBD1 as D (6 bases). Trimming stripped 3 bases from V and 8 bases from J, with 16 bases between. CDR1 is LNHDA, CDR2 SQIVND, per germline (reference sequence). There are 14 residues in the CDR3. CDR3 bases: TGTGCCAGTAGTATCGGCGGACAGCCGAGGGGCTACACCTTC. Protein: CASSIGGQPRGYTF.

The chain recombines TRBV2 with TRBJ2-1; D is unclear. The CDR3 consists of 13 residues. Trimming stripped 8 bases from V and 7 bases from J, with 15 bases between. Germline V gene data show CDR1 as SNHLY and CDR2 as FYNNEI. In DNA form, the CDR3 reads TGTGCCAGCCTCGGAGACCGGGTTAATGAGCAGTTCTTC. It specifies CASLGDRVNEQFF.

This sequence joins TRBV5-1 and TRBJ1-6, with no clear D. The CDR3 extends over 12 amino acids. V was cut by 3 bases and J by 8 bases, with 6 bases left in between. CDR1 is SGHRS and CDR2 is YFSETQ in the germline V gene. The CDR3 here is CASSYNDSPLHF. The CDR3 DNA reads TGCGCCAGCAGCTACAACGATTCACCCCTCCACTTT.

The J gene is TRBJ1-2, the V gene TRBV29-1; 9 positions agree with TRBD1. CDR3 length equals 13 residues. V was clipped by 4 bases and J by 8 bases; unmatched bases: 8. Germline V gene lookup returns CDR1 SQVTM and CDR2 ANQGSEA. CDR3 in amino acids: CSVAGQGIGGYTF. For the CDR3, the DNA is TGCAGCGTTGCCGGACAGGGGATAGGGGGCTACACCTTC. Full variable domain (rest looked up from reference TRBV29-1 and TRBJ1-2): SAVISQKPSRDICQRGTSLTIQCQVDSQVTMMFWYRQQPGQSLTLIATANQGSEATYESGFVIDKFPISRPNLTFSTLTVSNMSPEDSSIYLCSVAGQGIGGYTFGSGTRLTVV.

This clone was seen a few times. The chain has TRBV18 and TRBJ2-3; D call uncertain. V was pared by 4 bases and J by 5 bases, with 13 bases between. CDR3 size: 14 residues. Germline V gene lookup returns CDR1 KGHSH and CDR2 LQKENI. CDR3: CASSLAGQEDTQYF. The CDR3 nucleotides are TGTGCCAGCTCACTCGCCGGTCAGGAAGATACGCAGTATTTT.

The chain is built from TRBV4-2 and TRBJ2-7, with 16 bases fitting TRBD2. V dropped 4 bases and J dropped 7; count of bases not matched to a gene: 10. Germline assignment: CDR1 LGHNA and CDR2 YNFKEQ. This CDR3 has 17 amino acids. CDR3 amino acids: CASSPGTSGGGMGEQYF. As DNA, the CDR3 is TGTGCCAGCAGCCCCGGGACTAGCGGGGGGGGGATGGGAGAGCAGTACTTC.

J is TRBJ2-7 and V is TRBV6-5, with 11 bases that match TRBD2. Trimming took 0 bases from V and 2 from J; bases not matched to a gene: 0. The CDR3 extends over 15 amino acids. Per the germline V gene, CDR1 is MNHEY and CDR2 is SVGAGI. CDR3 bases: TGTGCCAGCAGTTACTCTAGCGGGGGGGCCTACGAGCAGTACTTC. It yields the protein CASSYSSGGAYEQYF.

The gene calls are TRBV4-1 and TRBJ2-1; D possibly corresponds to TRBD2 (6 bases). This CDR3 is built from 18 residues. V was cut by 6 bases and J by 2 bases, with 23 bases left in between. The germline CDR1 and CDR2 sequences are MGHRA and YSYEKL. CDR3 in DNA: TGCGCCAGCAGTCACAAGATGTTGCGGGATACGGCCTACAATGAGCAGTTCTTC. It is translated as CASSHKMLRDTAYNEQFF.

The V and J genes are TRBV5-5 and TRBJ1-3; D unclear. Germline-derived CDR1 and CDR2 are SGHKS and YYEKEE (reference sequence). This CDR3 has 14 residues. Trimming pared 0 bases from V and 4 bases from J, leaving 8 bases between. DNA for the CDR3: TGTGCCAGCAGCTTGGCAGTCCCAGGAAACACCATATATTTT. Amino acid sequence: CASSLAVPGNTIYF.

The chain couples TRBV15 to TRBJ2-2; TRBD2 matches 11 bases. V lost 3 bases and J lost 7; bases outside the gene matches: 16. CDR3 length: 19 amino acids. Germline V CDR1 and CDR2: LNHNV, YYDKDF (reference sequence). The CDR3 DNA is TGTGCCACCAGCAGGGGCTCTAGCGGGGGGCAAGGAGGCGACGGGGAGCTGTTTTTT. It is translated as CATSRGSSGGQGGDGELFF.

The gene calls are TRBV11-2 and TRBJ1-1; 10 bases fit TRBD1. V dropped 5 bases and J dropped 5; count of bases not matched to a gene: 11. CDR1 and CDR2 (germline): SGHAT, FQNNGV. The CDR3 sequence is 16 residues long. CDR3: CASSAGPGTGVTEAFF. CDR3 bases: TGTGCCAGCAGCGCGGGCCCAGGGACAGGGGTAACTGAAGCTTTCTTT.

The chain is built from TRBV5-5 and TRBJ2-2; 12 bases align to TRBD2. Unmatched junction bases numbered 7, after V lost 6 bases and J lost 7 bases. The CDR3 contains 15 residues. The germline V gene has CDR1 SGHKS and CDR2 YYEKEE (reference sequence). CDR3 bases: TGTGCCAGCACGAGACTAGCGGGAGTTTTCGGGGAGCTGTTTTTT. Its translation is CASTRLAGVFGELFF.

Turning to this clone: The identical CDR3 is also encoded by other nucleotide sequences in the sample. J is TRBJ1-5 and V is TRBV24-1; D may be TRBD1 (5 bases). This CDR3 has 13 amino acids. Germline-derived CDR1 and CDR2 are KGHDR and SFDVKD. Trimming pared 4 bases from V and 4 bases from J, leaving 7 bases between. The CDR3 is CATSDSGNQPQHF. In DNA form, the CDR3 reads TGTGCCACCAGTGACTCAGGGAATCAGCCCCAGCATTTT.